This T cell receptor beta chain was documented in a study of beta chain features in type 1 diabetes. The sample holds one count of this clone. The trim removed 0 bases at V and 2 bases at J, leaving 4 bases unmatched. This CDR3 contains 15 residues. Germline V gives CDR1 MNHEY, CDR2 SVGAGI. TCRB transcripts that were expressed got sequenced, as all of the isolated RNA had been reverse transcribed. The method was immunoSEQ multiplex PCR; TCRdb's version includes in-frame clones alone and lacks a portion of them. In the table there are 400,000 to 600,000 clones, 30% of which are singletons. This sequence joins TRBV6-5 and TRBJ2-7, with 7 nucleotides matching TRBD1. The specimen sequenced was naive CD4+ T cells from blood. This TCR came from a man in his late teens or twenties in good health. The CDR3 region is CASSYSRQGTYEQYF. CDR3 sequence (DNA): TGTGCCAGCAGTTACTCCAGACAGGGTACCTACGAGCAGTACTTC.